This section outlines one T cell receptor beta chain sequence together with its context. Generated by immunoSEQ multiplex PCR, the TCRdb table keeps only in-frame clones and is missing some. Of 30,000 to 40,000 clones detected, approximately 90% appear once; the ten largest clones hold about 3.8%. The V end was cut by 0 bases, the J end by 4 bases, with 16 bases between. The CDR3 has 16 residues. The germline CDR1 and CDR2 sequences are SGHRS and YFSETQ. The record originates from a study of T cell changes during pregnancy in multiple sclerosis. This material consisted of CD8+ T cells from peripheral blood mononuclear cells, taken in the third trimester of pregnancy. The source is a female donor with multiple sclerosis, enrolled in a pregnancy study. The J gene is TRBJ1-2, the V gene TRBV5-1, with D maybe TRBD1 (5 bases). CDR3 nucleotide sequence: TGCGCCAGCAGCTTGGCCGGGCCAGGGCTAAGCTATGGCTACACCTTC. Translated, it gives CASSLAGPGLSYGYTF.